This T cell receptor beta chain came from a study of CD8 T cells in ankylosing spondylitis (dated by TCRdb to 2017 to 2019). Some background on the complete study: T cell receptor beta repertoires were profiled in healthy donors and ankylosing spondylitis patients so that disease-linked TCR variants could be found. The full study cohort was made up of over 20 ankylosing spondylitis patients and 108 healthy donors. Peripheral blood was sampled, and synovial fluid was additionally collected from ankylosing spondylitis patients.

The research as a whole found: Blood from ankylosing spondylitis patients appeared to be characterized by a TCR beta motif composed of roughly eight highly homologous amino acid variants. According to the report, matched synovial fluid samples from ankylosing spondylitis patients were significantly enriched for the disease-linked clones. A CD8+ phenotype was shown by the disease-linked clones, which were found at relatively low frequencies in peripheral blood. Some motif variants had previously been reported in the synovial fluid and blood of reactive arthritis patients, which suggests shared mechanisms of disease initiation.

Ten or more counts support this clonotype. Its antigen remains unidentified. Nothing much larger sits one base from this clone, and base qualities are not available. The instrument given in TCRdb is Illumina HiSeq 2500. TCR beta libraries were prepared by quantitative 5'-RACE with molecular barcodes. The published analysis was carried out like this. Disease-linked TCR variants were identified with a new computational method built on a probabilistic model of VDJ rearrangement. The public reads were reprocessed in TCRdb via fastp at Q25 and MiXCR, keeping in-frame beta chains. Rows matching on CDR3 protein sequence are summarized as one entry with the most common DNA and genes. TCRdb, rather than the study authors, made the V and J calls. This sample lists approximately 190,000 distinct CDR3 sequences; approximately 12% were detected once. The top ten clonotypes cover about 10% of the sample. Material for sequencing was blood, either unsorted or a sorted T cell fraction (not recorded which). The source of this sequence is a female donor with ankylosing spondylitis or in good health (not recorded which).

CDR3 loop: CSAGRLAERTDTQYF. The DNA sequence follows: TGCAGTGCCGGTCGGCTAGCGGAGCGCACAGATACGCAGTATTTT. The rearrangement combines TRBV20-1 with TRBJ2-3; the central 7 bases match TRBD2. The junction shows trimming of 6 bases on V and 1 base on J, and the gene matches do not reach 10 bases of it. The germline V gene (reference sequence) yields DFQATT for CDR1 and SNEGSKA for CDR2. The CDR3 holds 15 amino acids from the cysteine to the phenylalanine. Kept here is only the CDR3 DNA, which spans 45 bases and is read in frame from base 1.